These 26 T cell receptor beta chains share one sample of origin, sequenced in a study of spatial heterogeneity in lung cancer. Noted time point: sample taken at primary tumor resection. Using its own MiXCR run on the 5' RACE reads, TCRdb lists one record per CDR3 protein. The sample consists of roughly 80,000 distinct CDR3 sequences, roughly 8% of them appearing once. The source material was PBMCs, sampled at surgery. Every receptor here comes from a male donor with early-stage non-small cell lung cancer.

The chain is built from TRBV7-2 and TRBJ1-2; tentatively, D is TRBD1 (6 bases). The CDR3 consists of 13 residues. In germline, CDR1 is SGHTA, CDR2 FQGNSA. Between the trimmed V and J ends, which lost 5 bases and 5 bases, there was a span of 12 bases. CDR3 nucleotide sequence: TGTGCCAGCAGCCCGGACAGTCATTATGGCTACACCTTC. Its translation is CASSPDSHYGYTF.

This clonotype occurred a few times. The rearrangement uses TRBV20-1 and TRBJ1-5, with D perhaps matching TRBD1 (6 bases). This CDR3 contains 12 residues. CDR1 is DFQATT, CDR2 SNEGSKA, per germline (reference sequence). V was cut by 4 bases and J by 6 bases, with 10 bases left in between. The CDR3 DNA reads TGCAGTGCTAAACAGGGAGGTCAGCCCCAGCATTTT. Translating it yields CSAKQGGQPQHF.

This clonotype was seen many times. The chain employs TRBV24-1 and TRBJ2-7, with no clear D. Germline V CDR1 and CDR2: KGHDR, SFDVKD. The CDR3 is made up of 14 amino acids. V was trimmed by 5 bases and J by 3 bases, leaving 13 bases between them. The CDR3 protein is CATSAAGGVYEQYF. The CDR3 region has the DNA TGTGCCACCAGTGCGGCAGGCGGTGTCTACGAGCAGTACTTC.

In this sample, this clonotype turned up many times. The CDR3, as DNA: TGCAGTGCCCTAGAGATGATGTTAGGACAGTCCCAAGAAGCTTTCTTT. Amino acid sequence: CSALEMMLGQSQEAFF. J is TRBJ1-1 and V is TRBV20-1, with a tentative D call TRBD1 (6 bases). The CDR3 length is 16 residues. The germline V and J ends were trimmed by 6 bases and 8 bases, with 28 bases remaining between them. Germline loops: CDR1 DFQATT, CDR2 SNEGSKA (reference sequence).

The chain recombines TRBV7-2 with TRBJ2-3; 8 nucleotides line up with TRBD1. V was clipped by 1 base and J by 2 bases; unmatched bases: 5. The CDR3 is 16 residues long. Germline-derived CDR1 and CDR2 are SGHTA and FQGNSA. In nucleotides, the CDR3 is TGTGCCAGCAGCTTAGGACCCAGGGGGCTCACAGATACGCAGTATTTT. Its protein product is CASSLGPRGLTDTQYF.

The rearrangement links TRBV5-6 to TRBJ2-3; a weak D match, TRBD2 (5 bases). Looked up from germline, CDR1 is SGHDT and CDR2 is YYEEEE. V was trimmed by 0 bases and J by 3 bases, leaving 17 bases between them. The CDR3 has 17 amino acids. CDR3 region: CASSLGEADASTDTQYF. In DNA form, the CDR3 reads TGTGCCAGCAGCTTGGGAGAAGCGGACGCTAGTACAGATACGCAGTATTTT.

This clonotype showed up many times. The chain joins TRBV29-1 to TRBJ1-1, with 9 bases lining up with TRBD1. In germline, CDR1 is SQVTM, CDR2 ANQGSEA. The CDR3 covers 16 residues. J gave up 0 bases and V 6 bases, and 11 bases lay outside the gene matches. The CDR3 reads CSVGQGTSPMNTEAFF. CDR3 in DNA: TGCAGCGTAGGACAGGGGACATCTCCAATGAACACTGAAGCTTTCTTT.

At least ten counts were recorded for this clonotype. The V call is TRBV18, the J call TRBJ1-1, with D possibly TRBD1 on 6 matching bases. V gave up 6 bases and J gave up 1 base, with 9 bases separating them. The CDR3 loop spans 13 amino acids. The germline V gene has CDR1 KGHSH and CDR2 LQKENI. As DNA, the CDR3 is TGTGCCAGCTCGTGGACAGAGAACACTGAAGCTTTCTTT. Translated, it gives CASSWTENTEAFF.

The chain employs TRBV5-1 and TRBJ1-1, with D uncertain. V was shortened by 2 bases and J by 3 bases, with 8 bases between the two germline ends. The CDR3 totals 13 residues. Germline values: CDR1 SGHRS, CDR2 YFSETQ. Here the CDR3 reads CASSFGLDTEAFF. The CDR3 DNA reads as TGCGCCAGCAGCTTCGGACTAGACACTGAAGCTTTCTTT.

This clonotype came up many times. The chain uses TRBV7-8 and TRBJ2-4, with a tentative D call TRBD2 (6 bases). Germline V CDR1 and CDR2: SGHVS, FQNEAQ. The CDR3 is 16 residues long. V was cut by 4 bases and J by 0 bases, with 13 bases left in between. As DNA, the CDR3 is TGTGCCAGCAGCTCGGGACCGGGGGAAGCCAAAAACATTCAGTACTTC. Encoded protein: CASSSGPGEAKNIQYF.

This clonotype was seen repeatedly, ten times or more. The J gene is TRBJ2-5, the V gene TRBV4-1; 10 positions match TRBD1. Trimming removed 5 bases from V and 3 bases from J; junction bases left unmatched: 6. Germline CDR1 reads MGHRA; CDR2 reads YSYEKL. The CDR3 is 15 residues long. The CDR3 loop is CASSNRDRGEETQYF. The DNA of the CDR3 is TGCGCCAGCAGCAACCGGGACAGGGGAGAAGAGACCCAGTACTTC.

In this sample, this clonotype turned up a few times. The chain employs TRBV20-1 and TRBJ2-3; weak D call: TRBD2 (5 bases). The V end was cut by 0 bases, the J end by 2 bases, with 15 bases between. The CDR3 spans 16 residues. Germline V gene sequence: CDR1 DFQATT, CDR2 SNEGSKA (reference sequence). CDR3 protein: CSARDLDSPDTDTQYF. DNA for the CDR3: TGCAGTGCTAGAGACCTGGACTCCCCCGACACAGATACGCAGTATTTT.

A few counts support this clonotype. This rearrangement joins TRBV5-1 to TRBJ2-3; TRBD2 agrees at 12 bases. V lost 4 bases to trimming and J lost 4 bases; unmatched junction nucleotides: 7. Germline V gene lookup returns CDR1 SGHRS and CDR2 YFSETQ. This CDR3 region has 16 residues. Here the CDR3 DNA reads TGCGCCAGCAGCCCCCCCCTAGCGGGAGGGGCAGATACGCAGTATTTT. Protein: CASSPPLAGGADTQYF. The whole variable domain, remainder taken from reference TRBV5-1 and TRBJ2-3, is KAGVTQTPRYLIKTRGQQVTLSCSPISGHRSVSWYQQTPGQGLQFLFEYFSETQRNKGNFPGRFSGRQFSNSRSEMNVSTLELGDSALYLCASSPPLAGGADTQYFGPGTRLTVL.

V is TRBV20-1 and J is TRBJ2-2; D is unresolved. Germline CDR1 is DFQATT and CDR2 is SNEGSKA (reference sequence). V was cut by 7 bases and J by 5 bases, with 11 bases left in between. The CDR3 contains 12 residues. In nucleotides, the CDR3 is TGCAGTGGGTCTAAAGGTACCGGGGAGCTGTTTTTT. Amino acids: CSGSKGTGELFF.

As regards this clonotype: Since a much larger clone is just one base distant, this may be a read error. V gene TRBV27 combines with J gene TRBJ2-1; a weak D match, TRBD2 (6 bases). Germline assignment: CDR1 MNHEY and CDR2 SMNVEV (reference sequence). The CDR3 extends over 13 amino acids. The CDR3 loop reads CASSRDSSRERFF. In DNA form, the CDR3 reads TGTGCCAGCAGTCGGGACTCTTCGAGGGAGCGGTTCTTC.

This chain links TRBV20-1 with TRBJ2-3, with 14 bases matching TRBD2. The CDR3 length is 18 residues. Germline CDR1 DFQATT, CDR2 SNEGSKA (reference sequence). With V trimmed by 3 bases and J by 0 bases, 8 bases remained unmatched. Written as DNA, the CDR3 is TGCAGTGCTAGGTCCCCGGGACTAGCGGGAGTAAGCACAGATACGCAGTATTTT. It translates to CSARSPGLAGVSTDTQYF.

The rearrangement uses TRBV7-2 and TRBJ2-4; D gene ambiguous. Germline V gene data show CDR1 as SGHTA and CDR2 as FQGNSA. V lost 0 bases to trimming and J lost 1 base, with 13 bases between them. The CDR3 has 17 amino acids. The CDR3 sequence: CASSLAVFSVAKNIQYF. The CDR3 DNA sequence: TGTGCCAGCAGCTTAGCGGTGTTCTCCGTTGCCAAAAACATTCAGTACTTC.

The chain employs TRBV5-1 and TRBJ1-6; tentative D call: TRBD1 (6 bases). CDR3 size: 16 residues. Germline-derived CDR1 and CDR2 are SGHRS and YFSETQ. The V end was cut by 0 bases, the J end by 7 bases, with 14 bases between. CDR3 nucleotides: TGCGCCAGCAGCTTGGTTTCAGGGGTAGAGAATTCACCCCTCCACTTT. Protein: CASSLVSGVENSPLHF.

The table lists this clonotype with many counts. V gene TRBV12-3 or TRBV12-4 combines with J gene TRBJ2-1; TRBD2 matches 7 bases. This CDR3 spans 17 amino acids. The V segment lost 3 bases and the J segment 2 bases; nucleotides outside the gene matches: 10. In DNA form, the CDR3 reads TGTGCCAGCAGTTTGAGCGTCGGGGGGATTACCTACAATGAGCAGTTCTTC. Translation gives CASSLSVGGITYNEQFF.

The table lists this clonotype with a few counts. The chain carries TRBV20-1 and TRBJ2-1; D is uncertain. Deletions cut 4 bases from V and 7 bases from J, with 14 bases between. From germline, CDR1 is DFQATT and CDR2 SNEGSKA (reference sequence). CDR3 length: 13 residues. Here the CDR3 reads CSATDHKGNEQFF. CDR3 in DNA: TGCAGTGCTACAGACCATAAAGGAAATGAGCAGTTCTTC.

There are many counts of this clonotype. The V and J genes are TRBV5-1 and TRBJ2-5; TRBD2 matches at 11 bases. J lost 5 bases, V lost 2 bases, and 8 bases had no gene match. The CDR3 has 16 residues. The V gene's germline CDR1 is SGHRS and CDR2 YFSETQ. The CDR3 DNA follows: TGCGCCAGCAGCTTTAGCGGGAGGGCCCTCGTGGAGACCCAGTACTTC. Amino acid sequence: CASSFSGRALVETQYF.

This clonotype was seen at least ten times. V gene TRBV20-1 combines with J gene TRBJ1-2; D call uncertain. Germline values: CDR1 DFQATT, CDR2 SNEGSKA (reference sequence). With 4 bases removed from V and 0 bases from J, the gap between germline ends came to 9 bases. The CDR3 has 13 residues. CDR3 in DNA: TGCAGTGCTAAACGGACGGCTAACTATGGCTACACCTTC. Protein sequence: CSAKRTANYGYTF.

This clonotype was seen repeatedly, ten times or more. The J gene is TRBJ1-1, the V gene TRBV6-5; weak D call: TRBD1 (6 bases). Germline values: CDR1 MNHEY, CDR2 SVGAGI. The CDR3 covers 14 residues. The CDR3 DNA reads TGTGCTAGCCGGGGGGCCACCTCCAACACTGAAGCTTTCTTT. Protein sequence: CASRGATSNTEAFF.

The chain is built from TRBV19 and TRBJ1-1; D possibly corresponds to TRBD1 (5 bases). V was cut by 4 bases and J by 1 base, with 13 bases left in between. Germline V gives CDR1 LNHDA, CDR2 SQIVND (reference sequence). The CDR3 spans 15 residues. CDR3 sequence reads: CASSTPGDWNTEAFF. CDR3 coding DNA: TGTGCCAGTAGTACCCCGGGGGATTGGAACACTGAAGCTTTCTTT. The whole variable domain, remainder taken from reference TRBV19 and TRBJ1-1, is DGGITQSPKYLFRKEGQNVTLSCEQNLNHDAMYWYRQDPGQGLRLIYYSQIVNDFQKGDIAEGYSVSREKKESFPLTVTSAQKNPTAFYLCASSTPGDWNTEAFFGQGTRLTVV.

This clonotype was counted ten times or more. This chain uses TRBV18 with TRBJ2-7, with a weak D call TRBD2 (6 bases). Trimming removed 3 bases at V and 7 bases at J, with 13 bases between. This CDR3 contains 13 residues. Germline CDR1 KGHSH, CDR2 LQKENI. The CDR3 spells CASSPGVAGEQYF. In DNA form, the CDR3 reads TGTGCCAGCTCACCGGGCGTGGCGGGGGAGCAGTACTTC.

J is TRBJ2-5 and V is TRBV6-6; TRBD1 agrees at 12 bases. The germline CDR1 and CDR2 sequences are MNHNY and SVGAGI (reference sequence). There are 15 residues in the CDR3. With 5 bases clipped from V and 8 bases from J, the junction kept 9 bases outside the gene matches. CDR3 sequence (DNA): TGTGCCAGCAGTATCGGGACAGGGGGCGCGACAACCCAGTACTTC. Its protein is CASSIGTGGATTQYF.